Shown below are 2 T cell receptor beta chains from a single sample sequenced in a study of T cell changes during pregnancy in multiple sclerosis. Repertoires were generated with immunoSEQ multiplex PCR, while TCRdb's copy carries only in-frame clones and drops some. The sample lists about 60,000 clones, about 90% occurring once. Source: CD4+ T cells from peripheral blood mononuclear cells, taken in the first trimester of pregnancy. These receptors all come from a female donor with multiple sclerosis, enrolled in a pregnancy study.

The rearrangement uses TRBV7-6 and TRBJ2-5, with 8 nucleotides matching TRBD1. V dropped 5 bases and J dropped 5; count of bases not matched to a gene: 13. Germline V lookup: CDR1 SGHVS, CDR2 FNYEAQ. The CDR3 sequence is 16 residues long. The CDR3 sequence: CASSPTVSRGLETQYF. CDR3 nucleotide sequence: TGTGCCAGCAGCCCGACCGTCTCCAGGGGGCTGGAGACCCAGTACTTC.

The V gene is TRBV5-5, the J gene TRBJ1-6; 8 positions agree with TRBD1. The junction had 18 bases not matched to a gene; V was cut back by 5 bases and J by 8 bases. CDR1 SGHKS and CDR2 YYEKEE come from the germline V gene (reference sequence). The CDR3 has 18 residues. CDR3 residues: CASRPGQVDPDPYSPLHF. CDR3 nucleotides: TGTGCCAGCAGGCCGGGACAGGTAGATCCCGACCCCTATTCACCCCTCCACTTT.